This is a list of T cell receptor beta chains from one sample in a study of T cell repertoires in cytomegalovirus infection. Antigen specificity for these receptors is unknown. TCRdb re-derived calls from the reads in MiXCR, one entry per CDR3 protein. Among around 900,000 distinct CDR3 sequences, 31% were seen once, and the ten largest hold roughly an eighth. Specimen: cultured CD8+ T cells from PBMCs, collected from culture after CMV antigen stimulation. The receptors were gathered from a human donor in good health (CMV status not recorded). Some clones in this sample may be carry-over from other donors' samples. CDR3s include the opening cysteine and the closing phenylalanine or tryptophan. D genes are given only for firm matches. A row's size may be missing; if present it is once, few, many or a size class.

j_call clone_size d_call v_call cdr3_nt cdr3_aa
TRBJ1-2 . . TRBV27 TGTGCCAGCAGTTTGTCATCGCAGATGTATGGCTACACCTTC CASSLSSQMYGYTF
TRBJ2-5 many . TRBV10-3 TGTGCCATCAGTGGTGGACAACCGAGGGGCGTTAGTGTCCAAGAGACCCAGTACTTC CAISGGQPRGVSVQETQYF
TRBJ2-5 . . TRBV28 TGTGCCAGCAGTCCGGGACAAGGTCTTCAGACCCAGTACTTC CASSPGQGLQTQYF
TRBJ1-2 few TRBD1 TRBV10-2 TGCGCCAGCAGACAGGGGGCTGAGGGCTACACCTTC CASRQGAEGYTF
TRBJ1-1 few . TRBV20-1 TGCAGTGCTAGAGGACTCGGGGCTTTGAGGGAAAACACTGAAGCTTTCTTT CSARGLGALRENTEAFF
TRBJ1-2 . . TRBV28 TGTGCCAGCAGTACCGTGACCATAGTCTATGGCTACACCTTC CASSTVTIVYGYTF
TRBJ2-1 . . TRBV3-1 TGTGCCAGCAGCCAAGAGACAGGGGAGGGGAGGGTGAATGAGCAGTTCTTC CASSQETGEGRVNEQFF
TRBJ1-1 . TRBD1 TRBV27 TGTGCCAGCAGTTTATCTCAGGGGGCACACACTGAAGCTTTCTTT CASSLSQGAHTEAFF
TRBJ2-3 . TRBD2 TRBV4-1 TGCGCCAGCAGCCAACTAAGCGGGGGGGGAGATACGCAGTATTTT CASSQLSGGGDTQYF
TRBJ2-1 few . TRBV13 TGTGCCAGCAGCTCCACCCTCAGGGGACTACCCTACAATGAGCAGTTCTTC CASSSTLRGLPYNEQFF
TRBJ1-2 . . TRBV4-3 TGCGCCAGCAGCCAAGAAGGCAGCTACCTCTATGGCTACACCTTC CASSQEGSYLYGYTF
TRBJ2-1 . . TRBV6-5 TGTGCCAGCAGTTACGGGGACGCCTACAATGAGCAGTTCTTC CASSYGDAYNEQFF
TRBJ2-3 . . TRBV7-9 TGTGCCAGCAGCTCCAAGAAGGGCACGGGAGATACGCAGTATTTT CASSSKKGTGDTQYF
TRBJ2-7 . TRBD1 TRBV10-3 TGTGCCATCGGGCCCGGGACAGGGATCTACGAGCAGTACTTC CAIGPGTGIYEQYF
TRBJ2-1 . TRBD2 TRBV7-2 TGTGCCAGCAGCTCGGGACTAGCGGGGTCTATTTACAATGAGCAGTTCTTC CASSSGLAGSIYNEQFF
TRBJ2-5 . . TRBV11-2 TGTGCCAGCAACCTTCAACGGAATGTCCAAGAGACCCAGTACTTC CASNLQRNVQETQYF
TRBJ1-1 . TRBD1 TRBV27 TGTGCCAGCAGTTCATACAGGGGGCTATGGGGGAAGGACACTGAAGCTTTCTTT CASSSYRGLWGKDTEAFF
TRBJ1-1 many TRBD1 TRBV6-1 TGTGCCAGCAGTGAAGGGGTGGACAGGGGAACTGAAGCTTTCTTT CASSEGVDRGTEAFF
TRBJ2-5 few TRBD1 TRBV19 TGTGCCAGTAGTATTGGACAGGGAAATCCCACCCAGTACTTC CASSIGQGNPTQYF
TRBJ2-6 few . TRBV28 TGTGCCAGCAGTTTTATGGACAGTGGGGCCAACGTCCTGACTTTC CASSFMDSGANVLTF
TRBJ2-1 . TRBD1 TRBV2 TGTGCCAGCAGTGTCCCCAGGGGGTATGAGCAGTTCTTC CASSVPRGYEQFF
TRBJ1-1 . . TRBV5-1 TGCGCCAGCAGCTTGATAGGGGGAAAAGGCACTGAAGCTTTCTTT CASSLIGGKGTEAFF
TRBJ2-2 many . TRBV6-2/TRBV6-3 TGTGCCAGCAGCTTGAACACCGGGGAGCTGTTTTTT CASSLNTGELFF
TRBJ1-2 . . TRBV27 TGTGCCAGCAGTTTATCGGGCAACCGGGGCTATGGCTACACCTTC CASSLSGNRGYGYTF
TRBJ1-1 many TRBD1 TRBV11-3 TGTGCCAGCAGTGCTCGCCCCGGACAGGGGAACACTGAAGCTTTCTTT CASSARPGQGNTEAFF
TRBJ1-1 many TRBD1 TRBV12-3/TRBV12-4 TGTGCCAGCATCTCGATGGGAGAGGGGGCCTTTCTAACTGAAGCTTTCTTT CASISMGEGAFLTEAFF
TRBJ1-6 . . TRBV10-3 TGTGCCATCAGTAAGGATTCCTCCTATAATTCACCCCTCCACTTT CAISKDSSYNSPLHF
TRBJ1-1 once . TRBV6-8 TGTGCCAGCAGTTACTCGCGTAACGGTAACACTGAAGCTTTCTTT CASSYSRNGNTEAFF
TRBJ2-3 . TRBD2 TRBV5-6 TGTGCCAGCAGCCTTGGAGTAGCGGGGTTCACAGATACGCAGTATTTT CASSLGVAGFTDTQYF
TRBJ2-1 . . TRBV11-3 TGTGCCAGCAGCCTCGAGGACGGGTACAATGAGCAGTTCTTC CASSLEDGYNEQFF
TRBJ2-1 . TRBD1 TRBV19 TGTGCCACCCGGACAGGGGGGATCAATGAGCAGTTCTTC CATRTGGINEQFF
TRBJ1-5 few TRBD1 TRBV7-9 TGTGCCAGCAGCTCCGGACAGGGGGCGGATCAGCCCCAGCATTTT CASSSGQGADQPQHF
TRBJ2-2 . . TRBV7-9 TGTGCCAGCACCACAACGTTGATTCCGAACACCGGGGAGCTGTTTTTT CASTTTLIPNTGELFF
TRBJ2-7 few TRBD2 TRBV7-2 TGTGCCAGCAGCCGACTAGCGGGGGAAGCCTACGAGCAGTACTTC CASSRLAGEAYEQYF
TRBJ2-1 many . TRBV7-9 TGTGCCAGCAGCTGGGGAACCTACAATGAGCAGTTCTTC CASSWGTYNEQFF
TRBJ1-1 . . TRBV6-1 TGTGCCAGCAGTCCCCACCCAGACCGGACAGATTATTACACTGAAGCTTTCTTT CASSPHPDRTDYYTEAFF
TRBJ2-6 . . TRBV6-1 TGTGCCAGCAGTGAAGTAGTGTGGGAGACCGGGGCCAACGTCCTGACTTTC CASSEVVWETGANVLTF
TRBJ2-1 . TRBD2 TRBV3-1 TGTGCCAGCAGCCAAGGGACTAGCGGGGGTATTTGGAATGAGCAGTTCTTC CASSQGTSGGIWNEQFF
TRBJ1-3 . . TRBV25-1 TGTGCCAGCAGTCCCGACCCCCGGGAGCCACGGCCCCCAAAGGCAAACACCATATATTTT CASSPDPREPRPPKANTIYF
TRBJ2-1 . . TRBV4-1 TGCGCCAGCAGCCAAGTCGCGGGGTACTACAATGAGCAGTTCTTC CASSQVAGYYNEQFF
TRBJ2-1 . . TRBV6-1 TGTGCCACCTCGGGGGTCGGCTACAATGAGCAGTTCTTC CATSGVGYNEQFF
TRBJ2-3 once . TRBV12-3/TRBV12-4 TGTGCCAGCACTTATCTTCCCATGGGGCTCACAGATACGCAGTATTTT CASTYLPMGLTDTQYF
TRBJ2-7 . . TRBV27 TGTGCCGTTCGAAGGGGGTACGAGCAGTACTTC CAVRRGYEQYF
TRBJ1-1 . TRBD1 TRBV19 TGTGCCAGTAGCGAACCGGGACAGTTTACTGAAGCTTTCTTT CASSEPGQFTEAFF
TRBJ1-5 . . TRBV29-1 TGCAGCGTTGGCAGGGACAATCAGCCCCAGCATTTT CSVGRDNQPQHF
TRBJ2-3 few . TRBV4-1 TGCGCCAGCAGCCAAGAATCAGGGGGGACCGCTGGTACGCAGTATTTT CASSQESGGTAGTQYF
TRBJ2-7 . . TRBV27 TGTGCCAGCAGTTTAGCGGGACACTCCTACGAGCAGTACTTC CASSLAGHSYEQYF
TRBJ2-4 . . TRBV12-3/TRBV12-4 TGTGCCAGCAGTTTAGTAGGGTGGCGGGCGGGAAACATTCAGTACTTC CASSLVGWRAGNIQYF